These 2 T cell receptor beta chains originate from one sample sequenced in a study of T cell repertoires in cytomegalovirus infection. TCRdb redid the calling of the reads with MiXCR, one entry per CDR3 protein. This table holds around 530,000 distinct CDR3 sequences, around 27% found once. Specimen: PBMCs. Receptors originate from a human donor in good health (CMV status not recorded). Some clones in this sample may be carry-over from other donors' samples.

This chain connects TRBV6-5 to TRBJ1-1; 7 positions match TRBD1. The CDR3 totals 16 residues. Germline-derived CDR1 and CDR2 are MNHEY and SVGAGI. The V segment lost 0 bases and the J segment 3 bases; nucleotides outside the gene matches: 7. The CDR3 DNA is TGTGCCAGCAGTTACTCGATCGCCAGGGGGGACACTGAAGCTTTCTTT. As protein: CASSYSIARGDTEAFF.

This rearrangement joins TRBV7-8 to TRBJ2-7, with 9 positions matching TRBD2. The CDR3 is made up of 14 amino acids. The germline V gene has CDR1 SGHVS and CDR2 FQNEAQ. The junction had 5 bases not matched to a gene; V was cut back by 5 bases and J by 3 bases. The CDR3 is CASSIEREDYEQYF. The CDR3 DNA reads as TGTGCCAGCAGCATTGAGCGGGAGGACTACGAGCAGTACTTC.